This TCR beta chain is from a study of T cell repertoires in cytomegalovirus infection. Turning to the study itself: Both CMV infection and a matching HLA type were indicated by public TCR beta signatures.

One entry per CDR3 protein results from TCRdb running MiXCR on the reads. The table includes around 330,000 distinct CDR3 sequences, around a sixth detected once. The study's findings and limits: It was HLA-C-restricted CMV-specific TCR beta clonotypes that dominated the response ex vivo. Cumulative public TCR beta family frequency identified CMV carriers with the relevant HLA.

In its sample, this clonotype was seen once. What it binds is not known. The germline V gene encodes CDR1 MDHEN and CDR2 SYDVKM. The length of the CDR3 is 17 residues. V was shortened by 3 bases and J by 0 bases, with 12 bases between the two germline ends. The source material was PBMCs. This sequence originates from a human donor in good health (CMV status not recorded). Some clones in this sample may be carry-over from other donors' samples. The V and J genes are TRBV28 and TRBJ2-6, with D possibly TRBD2 on 6 matching bases. Here the CDR3 reads CASSFRGFSSGANVLTF. The CDR3 coding sequence is TGTGCCAGCAGTTTTCGGGGGTTCAGCTCTGGGGCCAACGTCCTGACTTTC.